The 11 T cell receptor beta chains presented below share a single source sample, sequenced in a study of cytomegalovirus exposure and HLA in healthy donors. Vbeta (60) and Jbeta (13) primers were used in the PCR. The repertoire was sequenced with immunoSEQ multiplex PCR; TCRdb's copy has only in-frame clones and lacks some. Among about 81,000 clones listed, over 65% were seen once. The specimen was PBMCs. The source of these receptors is a man aged 45 to 65 in good health and CMV-seropositive.

This clone showed up just a few times. V usage is TRBV9 and J usage is TRBJ2-1, with TRBD2 as a possible D gene (6 bases). Germline V gene data show CDR1 as SGDLS and CDR2 as YYNGEE. Trimming left V 0 bases short and J 1 base short, with 11 bases between. The CDR3 extends over 16 amino acids. DNA of the CDR3: TGTGCCAGCAGCGTAGAGGCGGGAAGGTCCTACAATGAGCAGTTCTTC. It specifies CASSVEAGRSYNEQFF.

This chain connects TRBV18 to TRBJ2-1; maybe TRBD2 (5 bases). The germline gives CDR1 KGHSH, CDR2 LQKENI. This CDR3 spans 16 amino acids. The germline V and J ends were trimmed by 3 bases and 6 bases, with 18 bases remaining between them. The CDR3 DNA follows: TGTGCCAGCTCACCCCCCGGGGTAGCCGCTGTCAATGAGCAGTTCTTC. Protein product: CASSPPGVAAVNEQFF.

The gene calls are TRBV28 and TRBJ2-1; 7 bases match TRBD1. CDR1 is MDHEN, CDR2 SYDVKM, per germline. Unmatched junction bases numbered 5, after V lost 3 bases and J lost 6 bases. The CDR3 has 14 amino acids. The CDR3: CASSLGQITNEQFF. CDR3 sequence (DNA): TGTGCCAGCAGTTTGGGACAGATCACCAATGAGCAGTTCTTC.

The gene calls are TRBV11-3 and TRBJ1-1; weak D call: TRBD1 (6 bases). V dropped 5 bases and J dropped 2 bases, with 21 bases sitting between them. The V gene's germline CDR1 is SGHNT and CDR2 YENEEA. This CDR3 is built from 17 residues. The CDR3 coding sequence is TGTGCCAGCAGCATACCAAACCAGGGGAGCAGTAACACTGAAGCTTTCTTT. Protein: CASSIPNQGSSNTEAFF. The full variable domain, its missing parts supplied by reference TRBV11-3 and TRBJ1-1, is EAGVVQSPRYKIIEKKQPVAFWCNPISGHNTLYWYLQNLGQGPELLIRYENEEAVDDSQLPKDRFSAERLKGVDSTLKIQPAELGDSAVYLCASSIPNQGSSNTEAFFGQGTRLTVV.

This chain uses TRBV7-9 with TRBJ2-2, with D possibly TRBD1 on 6 matching bases. Trimming pared 4 bases from V and 4 bases from J, leaving 13 bases between. CDR3 length equals 15 residues. The V gene's germline CDR1 is SEHNR and CDR2 FQNEAQ (reference sequence). The CDR3 loop reads CASSSFRGATGELFF. In DNA, the CDR3 is TGTGCCAGCAGCTCATTCAGGGGTGCCACCGGGGAGCTGTTTTTT.

This chain uses TRBV5-6 with TRBJ2-2; TRBD1 matches 8 bases. The CDR3 length is 17 residues. Germline trimming cut 4 bases from V and 3 bases from J; bases unmatched to any gene: 11. Germline CDR1 is SGHDT and CDR2 is YYEEEE. This CDR3 reads CASSAYWQGADTGELFF. The CDR3 DNA follows: TGTGCCAGCAGCGCCTACTGGCAGGGGGCGGACACCGGGGAGCTGTTTTTT. Full variable domain (missing parts from reference TRBV5-6 and TRBJ2-2): DAGVTQSPTHLIKTRGQQVTLRCSPKSGHDTVSWYQQALGQGPQFIFQYYEEEERQRGNFPDRFSGHQFPNYSSELNVNALLLGDSALYLCASSAYWQGADTGELFFGEGSRLTVL.

The chain uses TRBV6-5 and TRBJ2-7, with 9 bases identical to TRBD1. The CDR3 length is 14 residues. Germline CDR1 MNHEY, CDR2 SVGAGI. Trimming at V came to 5 bases and at J to 6 bases, leaving 8 bases not matched to a gene. The CDR3 here is CASSPPGTGFEQYF. In nucleotides, the CDR3 is TGTGCCAGCAGTCCTCCCGGGACAGGGTTCGAGCAGTACTTC.

The chain links TRBV28 to TRBJ2-7; 9 bases match TRBD2. CDR1 and CDR2 from the germline V gene are MDHEN and SYDVKM. This CDR3 comprises 16 residues. Losses at the gene ends were 3 bases for V and 4 bases for J; bases not matched to a gene: 10. CDR3 sequence reads: CASSLEVAGESYEQYF. The DNA of the CDR3 is TGTGCCAGCAGTTTGGAGGTAGCGGGAGAATCATACGAGCAGTACTTC.

The genes are TRBV4-3 and TRBJ2-7, with 10 bases aligning to TRBD2. The germline CDR1 and CDR2 sequences are LGHNA and YSLEER. V was pared by 1 base and J by 5 bases, with 14 bases of the junction left unmatched. CDR3 length: 18 residues. CDR3 sequence reads: CASSQVSQREGLHDEQYF. The CDR3 nucleotides are TGCGCCAGCAGCCAAGTTTCCCAGCGGGAGGGCCTCCACGACGAGCAGTACTTC.

This chain joins TRBV6-4 and TRBJ2-1; 9 nucleotides match TRBD2. Germline V lookup: CDR1 MRHNA, CDR2 SNTAGT. This CDR3 comprises 14 residues. The J segment lost 4 bases and the V segment lost 5 bases, leaving 3 bases of the junction unmatched. CDR3 region: CASSLTSGYNEQFF. In nucleotides, the CDR3 is TGTGCCAGCAGTCTGACTAGCGGATACAATGAGCAGTTCTTC.

This sequence joins TRBV11-3 and TRBJ2-7, with D unresolved. V was shortened by 0 bases and J by 1 base, with 13 bases between the two germline ends. The CDR3 is 16 amino acids. Germline-derived CDR1 and CDR2 are SGHNT and YENEEA. CDR3: CASSLDFGNSSYEQYF. As DNA, the CDR3 is TGTGCCAGCAGCTTAGATTTCGGTAACAGTTCCTACGAGCAGTACTTC.